These 7 T cell receptor beta chains originate from one sample sequenced in a study of blood T cells in healthy people across ages. PCR was performed a second time for about 7 to 11 cycles using a sample-barcoded 5' primer and a J-beta primer mix. TCRdb reanalysed the 5' RACE reads using MiXCR and keeps one entry per CDR3 protein. This table has about a million distinct CDR3 sequences, 48% appearing once. The sequenced sample consisted of blood. The receptors were gathered from a man younger than 45 in good health.

On this clonotype itself: Given a much more abundant clone one base away, this may be a read error. The chain couples TRBV5-1 to TRBJ1-2; no reliable D call. The CDR3 is 13 amino acids. Trimming left V 4 bases short and J 3 bases short, with 10 bases between. CDR1 is SGHRS, CDR2 YFSETQ, per germline. CDR3 residues: CASSVDGDYGYTF. The CDR3 DNA reads TGCGCCAGCAGCGTGGACGGGGACTATGGCTACACCTTC.

This clonotype has only a few counts. The chain recombines TRBV7-2 with TRBJ1-4; 8 nucleotides agree with TRBD1. Germline-derived CDR1 and CDR2 are SGHTA and FQGNSA. Trimming at V came to 1 base and at J to 7 bases, leaving 8 bases not matched to a gene. CDR3 size: 16 residues. The CDR3 here is CASSLEAARGREKLFF. DNA of the CDR3: TGTGCCAGCAGCTTAGAGGCGGCCAGGGGGCGTGAAAAACTGTTTTTT.

This sequence joins TRBV5-1 and TRBJ2-6; unclear D gene. Germline CDR1 is SGHRS and CDR2 is YFSETQ. The CDR3 is 16 residues long. V was pared by 0 bases and J by 2 bases, with 9 bases between. The CDR3 region is CASSLDTGAGANVLTF. The CDR3 nucleotides read TGCGCCAGCAGCTTGGACACCGGCGCTGGGGCCAACGTCCTGACTTTC.

The chain employs TRBV5-4 and TRBJ1-4; D is undetermined. The V gene's germline CDR1 is SGHNT and CDR2 YYREEE (reference sequence). Between the trimmed V and J ends, which lost 4 bases and 8 bases, there was a span of 15 bases. The CDR3 contains 14 residues. The CDR3 region is CASSGGRVGEKLFF. The CDR3 DNA sequence: TGTGCCAGCAGCGGAGGGAGGGTTGGAGAAAAACTGTTTTTT.

Only one count was recorded for this clonotype. V usage is TRBV2 and J usage is TRBJ2-7; D gene ambiguous. CDR1 is SNHLY, CDR2 FYNNEI, per germline. Trimming pared 4 bases from V and 5 bases from J, leaving 6 bases between. This CDR3 region has 11 residues. The CDR3 DNA reads TGTGCCAGCAGTGGGTATCACGAGCAGTACTTC. Its translation: CASSGYHEQYF. The full variable domain, rest sourced from reference TRBV2 and TRBJ2-7, is EPEVTQTPSHQVTQMGQEVILRCVPISNHLYFYWYRQILGQKVEFLVSFYNNEISEKSEIFDDQFSVERPDGSNFTLKIRSTKLEDSAMYFCASSGYHEQYFGPGTRLTVT.

V gene TRBV5-1 combines with J gene TRBJ2-7; 8 bases line up with TRBD1. The CDR3 consists of 16 residues. CDR1 is SGHRS, CDR2 YFSETQ, per germline. Germline trimming cut 4 bases from V and 5 bases from J; bases unmatched to any gene: 14. The DNA for the CDR3 is TGCGCCAGCAGCCCCAATGTCGGACAGGGTACCAACGAGCAGTACTTC. Protein sequence: CASSPNVGQGTNEQYF.

The chain is built from TRBV29-1 and TRBJ2-4, with TRBD1 matching over 7 bases. Germline values: CDR1 SQVTM, CDR2 ANQGSEA. This CDR3 spans 13 amino acids. V shed 7 bases and J 8 bases; nucleotides not matched to a gene: 11. The CDR3 spells CSASTGTEDIQYF. The CDR3, as DNA: TGCAGCGCCTCGACCGGGACAGAAGACATTCAGTACTTC.